This T cell receptor (beta chain) comes out of a study of T cell changes during pregnancy in multiple sclerosis. The CDR3 is 15 amino acids. The V gene lost 0 bases and the J gene lost 1 base, with 9 bases spanning the gap. CDR1 is WNHNN and CDR2 is SYGVQD in the germline V gene (reference sequence). Sequencing was performed with immunoSEQ multiplex PCR; in TCRdb, only in-frame clones are kept and a portion is missing. The sample contains around 12,000 clones, 86% of which appear only once. Sequencing was performed on CD8+ T cells from peripheral blood mononuclear cells, taken in the second trimester of pregnancy. J is TRBJ1-1 and V is TRBV10-1; D remains unclear. The source is a female donor in good health, enrolled as a control in a pregnancy study. The CDR3 loop reads CASSESIGGNTEAFF. For the CDR3, the DNA is TGCGCCAGCAGTGAGTCAATCGGAGGGAACACTGAAGCTTTCTTT.